Listed here are 3 T cell receptor beta chains from one sample, sequenced in a study of T cell clonality in common variable immunodeficiency. Study-wide points: Common variable immunodeficiency TCR beta sequences reportedly had fewer deletions and N-nucleotide insertions.

Which antigens these TCRs recognize remains unknown. Only in-frame clones appear in the TCRdb table, and some are missing; sequencing was by immunoSEQ multiplex PCR. The sample presents some 42,000 clones, none singletons. Sequencing was carried out using peripheral blood mononuclear cells. The receptor source for this set is a human donor with common variable immunodeficiency.

This clone was recorded a few times. The sequenced CDR3 bases are TGTGCCAGCTCACGAGGGACCGGGACTGTTTCCTACGAG. It encodes CASSRGTGTVSYE. The complete CDR3 reads CASSRGTGTVSYEQYF. The gene calls are TRBV18 and TRBJ2-7; tentatively, D is TRBD2 (6 bases). With the read ending 3 residues before the CDR3 end, the germline J gene is used to fill in that end. V was pared by 4 bases and J by 1 base, with 17 bases between. Germline lookup yields CDR1 KGHSH and CDR2 LQKENI. The CDR3 has 16 residues.

Only a few counts were recorded for this clone. The read halts 3 residues ahead of the CDR3 end, with the missing end drawn from the germline J gene. The rearrangement uses TRBV7-9 and TRBJ2-7; 8 bases fit TRBD2. This CDR3 contains 13 residues. The ends lost 11 bases at V and 1 base at J; junction bases unmatched: 7. CDR1 is SEHNR and CDR2 is FQNEAQ in the germline V gene (reference sequence). The CDR3 sequence is CAGRAGGSYEQYF. CDR3 DNA (partial): TGTGCCGGAAGGGCGGGAGGATCCTACGAG.

There are many counts of this clone. The read is 3 residues too short to cover the CDR3 end, so that end is filled in from the germline J gene. J is TRBJ1-3 and V is TRBV20-1; no firm D call. This CDR3 is 14 amino acids long. V dropped 6 bases and J dropped 1 base, with 13 bases sitting between them. The germline CDR1 and CDR2 sequences are DFQATT and SNEGSKA (reference sequence). CDR3: CSAAGVQSGNTIYF. CDR3 DNA, as far as it was read: TGCAGTGCCGCCGGGGTCCAATCTGGAAACACC.